Reported below is one T cell receptor beta chain. Produced via immunoSEQ multiplex PCR; TCRdb's table is partial and in-frame only. The sample contains about half a million clones, 80% to 90% of which appear only once. These data originate in a study of blood T cell repertoires in COVID-19. Study-wide background: The cDNA or gDNA used as material had been derived from T cells, B-cell-depleted T cells, or PBMCs.

Participants reported their clinical history, and cohort assignment relied on those reports. The receptor's source is a woman aged 55-69 years who had recovered from COVID-19. Sequencing used PBMCs or T cells enriched from blood (not recorded which).

The DNA of the CDR3 is TGTGCCAGCAGCCAGGGGAGTGACTATGGCTACACCTTC. It is translated as CASSQGSDYGYTF. The V and J genes are TRBV11-3 and TRBJ1-2, with TRBD1 as a possible D gene (6 bases). Germline assignment: CDR1 SGHNT and CDR2 YENEEA. This CDR3 is 13 amino acids long. Trimming took 5 bases from V and 3 from J, leaving 10 bases between them.